This T cell receptor beta chain was captured by sequencing in a study of T cells in Graves' hyperthyroidism and ophthalmopathy. Study-wide points: Clonotypes that were expanded in thyroid above 0.001 mostly appeared in blood too. Ophthalmopathy prediction by the model preceded onset by a median approximately 6.1 months.

This CDR3 contains 14 residues. Germline CDR1 reads SGHAT; CDR2 reads FQNNGV. Trimming removed 1 base from V and 6 bases from J, with 7 bases in between. This clonotype was found many times. Its specificity is unknown. Amplification targeted TCR beta CDR3 regions from RNA transcripts. A first-round RT-PCR of the TCR CDR3 used the HTBI primer set. In TCRdb, the multiplex PCR reads were re-called with MiXCR into one record per CDR3 protein. Of roughly 180,000 distinct CDR3 sequences listed, 8% to 9.5% are singletons. The clonotype originates from a woman between 18 and 29 years old with Graves' hyperthyroidism that later progressed to Graves' ophthalmopathy. Sequenced input: blood. The rearrangement links TRBV11-2 to TRBJ1-6, with unresolved D. The CDR3 sequence is CASSLGTANSPLHF. Written as DNA, the CDR3 is TGTGCCAGCAGCTTAGGGACCGCTAATTCACCCCTCCACTTT.